The 21 T cell receptor beta chains reported below all come from one sample, sequenced in a study of blood T cell repertoires in COVID-19. Sequenced by immunoSEQ multiplex PCR; TCRdb stores in-frame clones only, minus some. This table has 650,000 to 800,000 clones, about 87% appearing once. Sequencing input: peripheral blood. All receptors derive from a woman aged 18 to 35 with acute or convalescent COVID-19.

The chain combines TRBV19 with TRBJ1-5; D is uncertain. The V and J ends lost 7 bases and 2 bases respectively, with 9 bases between them. In germline, CDR1 is LNHDA, CDR2 SQIVND (reference sequence). This CDR3 comprises 13 residues. This CDR3 reads CASKREGNQPQHF. CDR3 bases: TGTGCCAGTAAGCGGGAGGGCAATCAGCCCCAGCATTTT. Full variable domain (remainder filled in from reference TRBV19 and TRBJ1-5): DGGITQSPKYLFRKEGQNVTLSCEQNLNHDAMYWYRQDPGQGLRLIYYSQIVNDFQKGDIAEGYSVSREKKESFPLTVTSAQKNPTAFYLCASKREGNQPQHFGDGTRLSIL.

The V gene is TRBV6-1, the J gene TRBJ1-1; weak D call: TRBD1 (5 bases). Germline V lookup: CDR1 MNHNS, CDR2 SASEGT. V gave up 2 bases and J gave up 4 bases, with 14 bases separating them. This CDR3 is 15 amino acids long. CDR3 residues: CASSEWGGGGTEAFF. For the CDR3, the DNA is TGTGCCAGCAGTGAATGGGGGGGAGGTGGCACTGAAGCTTTCTTT.

V gene TRBV28 combines with J gene TRBJ2-1, with D perhaps TRBD1 (8 bases). CDR1 MDHEN and CDR2 SYDVKM come from the germline V gene. Trimming cost V 5 bases and J 2 bases, with 16 bases left between them. The CDR3 loop spans 16 amino acids. In DNA form, the CDR3 reads TGTGCCAGCAGTCCAACAGGGGGGGGTCCCTACAATGAGCAGTTCTTC. Its translation: CASSPTGGGPYNEQFF.

The V gene is TRBV10-3, the J gene TRBJ1-2; 9 bases agree with TRBD1. V lost 6 bases, J lost 2 bases, and 4 bases stayed unmatched. The germline gives CDR1 ENHRY, CDR2 SYGVKD. The CDR3 runs to 14 residues. CDR3 sequence reads: CAIREQGANYGYTF. CDR3 DNA sequence: TGTGCCATCAGAGAACAGGGGGCGAACTATGGCTACACCTTC.

The chain employs TRBV6-5 and TRBJ1-4, with 10 bases fitting TRBD1. V lost 5 bases and J lost 7; bases outside the gene matches: 7. Germline V CDR1 and CDR2: MNHEY, SVGAGI. The CDR3 is made up of 15 amino acids. CDR3 sequence reads: CASSPGTGVIEKLFF. CDR3 DNA sequence: TGTGCCAGCAGTCCAGGGACAGGGGTAATTGAAAAACTGTTTTTT.

This chain uses TRBV5-1 with TRBJ2-3; TRBD2 matches 12 bases. Per germline, CDR1 SGHRS and CDR2 YFSETQ. The CDR3 length is 16 residues. V shed 4 bases, J shed 5 bases, and the junction held 8 bases outside the gene matches. The CDR3 bases are TGCGCCAGCAGCCCTTCCCCGGGACTAGCGGGAGATACGCAGTATTTT. Translated: CASSPSPGLAGDTQYF.

The genes are TRBV5-8 and TRBJ1-3; D unresolved. The V end was cut by 0 bases, the J end by 8 bases, with 15 bases between. Germline CDR1 reads SGHTS; CDR2 reads YDEGEE. The CDR3 sequence is 15 residues long. The CDR3 DNA is TGTGCCAGCAGCTTGGCCAGAGGTCTTGGTGACACCATATATTTT. Encoded protein: CASSLARGLGDTIYF.

The gene calls are TRBV6-5 and TRBJ1-4, with unresolved D. CDR3 length equals 11 residues. Germline-derived CDR1 and CDR2 are MNHEY and SVGAGI. The V and J ends lost 10 bases and 5 bases respectively, with 8 bases between them. The CDR3 loop is CATTKNEKLFF. CDR3 coding DNA: TGTGCCACCACTAAAAATGAAAAACTGTTTTTT.

The rearrangement links TRBV5-3 to TRBJ1-1; 8 positions match TRBD1. TRBV5-3 is classed as an ORF, of uncertain function. V was pared by 6 bases and J by 3 bases, with 4 bases of the junction left unmatched. The CDR3 extends over 13 amino acids. This CDR3 is CARTQGAYTEAFF. Here the CDR3 DNA reads TGTGCCAGAACCCAGGGGGCTTACACTGAAGCTTTCTTT.

The chain employs TRBV18 and TRBJ2-5, with D unclear. V gave up 1 base and J gave up 1 base, with 7 bases separating them. The CDR3 totals 14 residues. Germline CDR1 is KGHSH and CDR2 is LQKENI. CDR3 sequence reads: CASSPRASQETQYF. CDR3 bases: TGTGCCAGCTCACCACGTGCCAGCCAAGAGACCCAGTACTTC.

This chain uses TRBV4-3 with TRBJ1-2; no clear D. V was shortened by 0 bases and J by 4 bases, with 6 bases between the two germline ends. CDR1 and CDR2 (germline): LGHNA, YSLEER. The CDR3 covers 13 residues. The CDR3: CASSQDTTYGYTF. The CDR3 DNA sequence: TGCGCCAGCAGCCAAGACACAACCTATGGCTACACCTTC.

The chain has TRBV4-1 and TRBJ1-2; 8 bases match TRBD1. The CDR3 runs to 15 residues. Trimming removed 1 base from V and 5 bases from J; junction bases left unmatched: 6. Germline V gene sequence: CDR1 MGHRA, CDR2 YSYEKL. In nucleotides, the CDR3 is TGCGCCAGCAGCCAAGCAGGGGGCGCGGGATATGGCTACACCTTC. Protein product: CASSQAGGAGYGYTF.

The V gene is TRBV7-9, the J gene TRBJ1-2; 7 positions agree with TRBD1. The V segment lost 4 bases and the J segment 12 bases; nucleotides outside the gene matches: 8. The length of the CDR3 is 12 residues. CDR1 is SEHNR and CDR2 is FQNEAQ in the germline V gene (reference sequence). CDR3 loop: CASSSGTAPNTF. The DNA for the CDR3 is TGTGCCAGCAGCTCCGGGACAGCTCCTAACACCTTC.

The chain recombines TRBV6-5 with TRBJ1-2, with TRBD1 identical over 7 bases. CDR1 MNHEY and CDR2 SVGAGI come from the germline V gene. J was trimmed by 6 bases and V by 7 bases; bases with no gene match: 5. The CDR3 has 12 residues. For the CDR3, the DNA is TGTGCCAGCACGGCAGGGGGTAATGGCTACACCTTC. Its protein is CASTAGGNGYTF.

V is TRBV6-5 and J is TRBJ1-1, with D unclear. CDR1 and CDR2 (germline): MNHEY, SVGAGI. This CDR3 contains 13 residues. V gave up 8 bases and J gave up 1 base, with 11 bases separating them. The chain's CDR3 is CASVESRNTEAFF. CDR3 coding DNA: TGTGCCAGCGTAGAGTCGCGGAACACTGAAGCTTTCTTT.

The chain couples TRBV3-1 (or the pseudogene TRBV3-2) to TRBJ1-1, with D unresolved. Germline V gene data show CDR1 as LGHDT and CDR2 as YNNKEL (reference sequence). CDR3 length: 13 amino acids. V was trimmed by 5 bases and J by 4 bases, leaving 11 bases between them. DNA of the CDR3: TGTGCCAGCAGCATTCTCATCGGCACTGAAGCTTTCTTT. As protein: CASSILIGTEAFF.

This clone was counted once. This chain connects TRBV6-6 to TRBJ1-2; D is ambiguous. V lost 2 bases and J lost 4, with 11 bases in between. Germline loops: CDR1 MNHNY, CDR2 SVGAGI (reference sequence). The CDR3 covers 14 residues. The CDR3 DNA reads as TGTGCCAGCAGTTACGATTTACACCGCTATGGCTACACCTTC. Amino acid sequence: CASSYDLHRYGYTF.

V is TRBV27 and J is TRBJ2-7; D ambiguous. The CDR3 is 17 residues long. The germline V gene encodes CDR1 MNHEY and CDR2 SMNVEV (reference sequence). The germline V and J ends were trimmed by 5 bases and 0 bases, with 20 bases remaining between them. In nucleotides, the CDR3 is TGTGCCAGCAGTGACCGAACTACTGATATAAGCTCCTACGAGCAGTACTTC. As protein: CASSDRTTDISSYEQYF.

This chain uses TRBV3-1 (or the pseudogene TRBV3-2) with TRBJ1-3; no clear D. Germline V lookup: CDR1 LGHDT, CDR2 YNNKEL (reference sequence). The CDR3 runs 17 residues. Trimming stripped 0 bases from V and 3 bases from J, with 15 bases between. CDR3: CASSQERSGIVGNTIYF. CDR3 in DNA: TGTGCCAGCAGCCAAGAAAGATCGGGGATCGTTGGAAACACCATATATTTT.

This rearrangement joins TRBV2 to TRBJ2-7, with D hard to call. The V end lost 8 bases, the J end lost 6 bases, and 14 bases lay between the germline ends. The germline V gene encodes CDR1 SNHLY and CDR2 FYNNEI. The CDR3 covers 12 residues. CDR3 nucleotides: TGTGCCAGCCGAGATTCCACGCGCGAGCAGTACTTC. The encoded protein is CASRDSTREQYF.

Points on this clone: Other DNA sequences within the sample encode an identical CDR3. The chain combines TRBV19 with TRBJ1-5; the D gene is possibly TRBD1 (6 bases). Germline assignment: CDR1 LNHDA and CDR2 SQIVND (reference sequence). Trimming removed 3 bases from V and 0 bases from J, with 15 bases in between. The CDR3 runs to 17 residues. The chain's CDR3 is CASSMRGQGYSNQPQHF. In DNA, the CDR3 is TGTGCCAGTAGTATGAGGGGCCAGGGGTATAGCAATCAGCCCCAGCATTTT.